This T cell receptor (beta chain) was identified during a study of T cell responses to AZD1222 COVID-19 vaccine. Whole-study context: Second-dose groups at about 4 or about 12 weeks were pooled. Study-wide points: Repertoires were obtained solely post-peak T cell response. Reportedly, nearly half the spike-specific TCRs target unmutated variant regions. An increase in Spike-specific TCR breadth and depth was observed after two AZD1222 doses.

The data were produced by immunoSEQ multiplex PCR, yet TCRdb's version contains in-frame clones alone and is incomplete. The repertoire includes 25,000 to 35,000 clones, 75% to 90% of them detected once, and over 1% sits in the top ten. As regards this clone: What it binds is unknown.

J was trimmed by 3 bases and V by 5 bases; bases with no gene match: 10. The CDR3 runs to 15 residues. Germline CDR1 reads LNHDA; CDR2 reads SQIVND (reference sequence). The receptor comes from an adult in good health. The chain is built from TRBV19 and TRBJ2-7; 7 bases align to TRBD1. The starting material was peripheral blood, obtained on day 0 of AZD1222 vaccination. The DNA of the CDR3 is TGTGCCAGTAGTCCTAGGACAGGAGACGGCTACGAGCAGTACTTC. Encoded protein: CASSPRTGDGYEQYF. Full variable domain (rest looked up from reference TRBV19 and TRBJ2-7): DGGITQSPKYLFRKEGQNVTLSCEQNLNHDAMYWYRQDPGQGLRLIYYSQIVNDFQKGDIAEGYSVSREKKESFPLTVTSAQKNPTAFYLCASSPRTGDGYEQYFGPGTRLTVT.